The 14 T cell receptor beta chains below were found in one sample sequenced in a study of T cell repertoires in cytomegalovirus infection. TCRdb re-derived calls from the reads in MiXCR, one entry per CDR3 protein. The sample lists about 830,000 distinct CDR3 sequences; 30% to 35% were seen once. Antigens for these TCRs are unknown. This material consisted of cultured CD8+ T cells from PBMCs, taken from culture after CMV antigen stimulation. These receptors were taken from a human donor in good health (CMV status not recorded). Some clones in this sample may be carry-over from other donors' samples.

The chain recombines TRBV7-9 with TRBJ2-1, with TRBD2 matching over 11 bases. Germline lookup yields CDR1 SEHNR and CDR2 FQNEAQ (reference sequence). V shed 4 bases and J 0 bases; nucleotides not matched to a gene: 11. The CDR3 runs 19 residues. CDR3 in amino acids: CASSSPKGLAVSSYNEQFF. The CDR3 DNA is TGTGCCAGCAGCTCCCCGAAGGGACTAGCGGTGAGCTCCTACAATGAGCAGTTCTTC.

In this sample, this clonotype turned up once. This chain connects TRBV5-1 to TRBJ2-5; D not resolved. Germline values: CDR1 SGHRS, CDR2 YFSETQ. The V end was cut by 3 bases, the J end by 4 bases, with 10 bases between. This CDR3 comprises 13 residues. Here the CDR3 reads CASSYMALETQYF. CDR3 coding DNA: TGCGCCAGCAGCTACATGGCCCTAGAGACCCAGTACTTC.

This clonotype was seen more than once but under ten times. The chain employs TRBV7-9 and TRBJ2-2, with TRBD1 identical over 8 bases. Germline CDR1 reads SEHNR; CDR2 reads FQNEAQ (reference sequence). The J segment lost 7 bases and the V segment lost 5 bases, leaving 12 bases of the junction unmatched. This CDR3 region has 16 residues. CDR3 sequence (DNA): TGTGCCAGCAGCCCCCGGACAGGGACTGGCGGCGGGGAGCTGTTTTTT. This sequence encodes CASSPRTGTGGGELFF.

A remark on this clonotype: At one end the junction does not follow the germline gene, possibly because of a read error. The V call is TRBV7-8, the J call TRBJ2-3; a possible D gene is TRBD1 (6 bases). Germline values: CDR1 SGHVS, CDR2 FQNEAQ. The CDR3 consists of 16 residues. This CDR3 reads CASSLSQGLATDAQYF. The CDR3 nucleotides are TGTGCCAGCAGCTTAAGCCAGGGGTTGGCCACAGATGCGCAGTATTTT.

In this sample, this clonotype turned up a few times. V and J are TRBV12-3 or TRBV12-4 and TRBJ1-5, with 7 positions matching TRBD1. The CDR3 is 15 amino acids. The trim removed 5 bases at V and 4 bases at J, leaving 8 bases unmatched. The CDR3 nucleotides are TGTGCCAGCAGTCCCGACAGGGAGGGGAATCAGCCCCAGCATTTT. Its protein product is CASSPDREGNQPQHF.

The chain employs TRBV5-6 and TRBJ2-3; D is perhaps TRBD1 (6 bases). CDR1 and CDR2 (germline): SGHDT, YYEEEE. Trimming pared 3 bases from V and 2 bases from J, leaving 10 bases between. CDR3 size: 14 residues. Here the CDR3 reads CASSWWTDTDTQYF. The CDR3 region has the DNA TGTGCCAGCAGCTGGTGGACAGACACAGATACGCAGTATTTT.

The chain links TRBV6-2 or TRBV6-3 to TRBJ2-7; D unresolved. The CDR3 runs 14 residues. The V gene lost 6 bases and the J gene lost 1 base, with 13 bases spanning the gap. The germline gives CDR1 MNHEY, CDR2 SVGEGT. CDR3 loop: CASSYDKRSYEQYV. For the CDR3, the DNA is TGTGCCAGCAGCTACGACAAAAGATCCTACGAGCAGTACGTC.

J is TRBJ1-1 and V is TRBV20-1; possibly TRBD1 for D (5 bases). The length of the CDR3 is 14 residues. Trimming pared 5 bases from V and 4 bases from J, leaving 17 bases between. Germline V gives CDR1 DFQATT, CDR2 SNEGSKA (reference sequence). The CDR3, as DNA: TGCAGTGCTGGATCCCTCATGGGGGGCACTGAAGCTTTCTTT. Encoded protein: CSAGSLMGGTEAFF.

This clonotype has more than one count but fewer than ten. The V gene is TRBV28, the J gene TRBJ1-6; D is unclear. The CDR3 extends over 16 amino acids. V lost 6 bases to trimming and J lost 0 bases, with 12 bases between them. Looked up from germline, CDR1 is MDHEN and CDR2 is SYDVKM. The CDR3 bases are TGTGCCAGCAGCCGCCAATGGGACTCCTATAATTCACCCCTCCACTTT. Translated, it gives CASSRQWDSYNSPLHF.

The J gene is TRBJ2-1, the V gene TRBV7-4, with D maybe TRBD2 (6 bases). From germline, CDR1 is SGHVT and CDR2 SQSDAQ. The CDR3 is made up of 15 amino acids. The ends were cut back, 2 bases at V and 6 bases at J, with 14 bases in the middle. In nucleotides, the CDR3 is TGTGCCAGCAGCTTAATCCAGCGGGTTAGCAATGAGCAGTTCTTC. It is translated as CASSLIQRVSNEQFF.

This clonotype was detected only a few times. This chain uses TRBV14 with TRBJ1-4, with 10 bases matching TRBD1. Per germline, CDR1 SGHDN and CDR2 FVKESK. V lost 4 bases and J lost 5; bases outside the gene matches: 13. There are 18 residues in the CDR3. The CDR3 loop is CASSRDLVDRGRNEKLFF. The CDR3 coding sequence is TGTGCCAGCAGCCGGGATCTGGTTGACAGGGGGCGGAATGAAAAACTGTTTTTT.

At least ten counts were recorded for this clonotype. The V call is TRBV7-9, the J call TRBJ2-2; the D gene is possibly TRBD2 (5 bases). V shed 5 bases and J shed 3 bases, with 10 bases lying between them. This CDR3 spans 14 amino acids. The V gene's germline CDR1 is SEHNR and CDR2 FQNEAQ (reference sequence). CDR3 loop: CASSMGSDTGELFF. DNA for the CDR3: TGTGCCAGCAGCATGGGGAGCGACACCGGGGAGCTGTTTTTT.

This clonotype was recorded a few times. This chain joins TRBV7-6 and TRBJ1-4, with a possible D match to TRBD1 (5 bases). The CDR3 has 18 amino acids. The germline CDR1 and CDR2 sequences are SGHVS and FNYEAQ. V lost 1 base, J lost 8 bases, and 23 bases lay in between. The CDR3 spells CASSLGPQGGGLREKLFF. The CDR3 nucleotides are TGTGCCAGCAGCTTAGGACCTCAGGGTGGTGGTTTAAGAGAAAAACTGTTTTTT. Combining the CDR3 with reference TRBV7-6 and TRBJ1-4 gives the whole variable domain GAGVSQSPRYKVTKRGQDVALRCDPISGHVSLYWYRQALGQGPEFLTYFNYEAQQDKSGLPNDRFSAERPEGSISTLTIQRTEQRDSAMYRCASSLGPQGGGLREKLFFGSGTQLSVL.

The V call is TRBV2, the J call TRBJ1-5, with 8 bases lining up with TRBD1. Germline assignment: CDR1 SNHLY and CDR2 FYNNEI. The CDR3 sequence is 13 residues long. V shed 6 bases, J shed 4 bases, and the junction held 2 bases outside the gene matches. The CDR3 DNA is TGTGCCAGCAGGAGGACAGGGAATCAGCCCCAGCATTTT. This encodes CASRRTGNQPQHF.